This TCR beta chain is drawn from a study of T cells in Graves' hyperthyroidism and ophthalmopathy. RNA transcripts gave rise to amplified TCR beta CDR3 regions. HTBI primers were employed in a first-round RT-PCR of the TCR CDR3. TCRdb reprocessed the multiplex PCR reads with MiXCR, giving one entry per CDR3 protein. The sample consists of roughly 45,000 distinct CDR3 sequences, roughly 49% of them appearing once. In regard to this clonotype: Its antigen is currently unknown. One end of the junction is discordant with germline, which a read error may explain.

The CDR3 loop spans 15 amino acids. Looked up from germline, CDR1 is SEHNR and CDR2 is FQNEAQ (reference sequence). Findings of the study overall: Ophthalmopathy stood apart from stable hyperthyroidism in a 13 V-J model. Blood also held most thyroid clonotypes expanded beyond 0.001.

No progression to ophthalmopathy during 18 months of follow-up defined stable disease. Uncontrolled infection, other autoimmune disease, pregnancy or lactation led to exclusion. What was sequenced was peripheral blood or thyroid tissue (not recorded which). This sequence was found in a woman in her 50s with Graves' hyperthyroidism. The chain uses TRBV7-9 and TRBJ1-1; 8 bases match TRBD1. CDR3 nucleotide sequence: TGTGTCAGCAGCTTAGTTGACAGGGGAGGACCTGAAGCTTTCTTT. Translating it yields CVSSLVDRGGPEAFF.